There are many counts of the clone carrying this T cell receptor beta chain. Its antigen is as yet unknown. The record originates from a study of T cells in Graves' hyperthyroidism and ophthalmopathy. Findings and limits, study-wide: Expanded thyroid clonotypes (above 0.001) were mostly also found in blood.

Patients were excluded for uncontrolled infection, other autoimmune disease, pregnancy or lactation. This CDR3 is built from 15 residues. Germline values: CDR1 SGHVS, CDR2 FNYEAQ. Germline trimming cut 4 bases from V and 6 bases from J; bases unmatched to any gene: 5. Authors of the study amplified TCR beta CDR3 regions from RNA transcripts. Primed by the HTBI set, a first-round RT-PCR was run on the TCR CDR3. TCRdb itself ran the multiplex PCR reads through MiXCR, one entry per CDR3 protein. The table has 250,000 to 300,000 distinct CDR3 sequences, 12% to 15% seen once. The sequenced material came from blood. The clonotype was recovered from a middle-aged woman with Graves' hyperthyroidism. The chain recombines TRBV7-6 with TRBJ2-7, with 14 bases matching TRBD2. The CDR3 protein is CASSWGLAGEGEQYF. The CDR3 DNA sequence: TGTGCCAGCAGCTGGGGACTAGCGGGAGAGGGCGAGCAGTACTTC.